This TCR beta chain was found in a study of beta chain features in type 1 diabetes. Germline loops: CDR1 GTSNPN, CDR2 SVGIG (reference sequence). The CDR3 is 16 amino acids. With V trimmed by 7 bases and J by 5 bases, 14 bases remained unmatched. Study results and caveats: At VDJ recombination sites, type 1 diabetes patients had fewer insertions and more deleted nucleotides.

The whole isolated RNA underwent reverse transcription, so sequencing captured expressed TCRB transcripts. Sequencing used immunoSEQ multiplex PCR; TCRdb keeps in-frame clones, though not all of them. The sample records approximately 340,000 clones, around 15% being singletons. Stem cell-like memory, regulatory, central memory and naive CD4+ cells were sorted via CD45RO/CCR7/CD25/CD127/CD95/CD27. Notes on this clone: Its antigen remains unknown.

J is TRBJ1-5 and V is TRBV30; 10 bases are a match to TRBD1. This receptor was obtained from a woman in her late teens or twenties in good health. The sequenced material came from naive CD4+ T cells from blood. The CDR3 DNA is TGTGCCTACCAGCGCCGGGACAGGGGATCCTATCAGCCCCAGCATTTT. Its protein product is CAYQRRDRGSYQPQHF.